One sample yielded the 8 T cell receptor beta chains listed below, sequenced in a study of T cells in Graves' hyperthyroidism and ophthalmopathy. Amplification targeted TCR beta CDR3 regions from RNA transcripts. TCR CDR3 underwent first-round RT-PCR with the HTBI primer set. TCRdb re-called the multiplex PCR reads through MiXCR, storing one row per CDR3 protein. The sample includes 270,000 or so distinct CDR3 sequences, less than 30% of them seen just once. The sequencing input was blood. The receptors stem from a man in his forties with Graves' hyperthyroidism that later progressed to Graves' ophthalmopathy.

The rearrangement uses TRBV18 and TRBJ1-1; D gene uncertain. V shed 0 bases and J shed 7 bases, with 12 bases lying between them. Germline loops: CDR1 KGHSH, CDR2 LQKENI. The CDR3 extends over 14 amino acids. The CDR3 DNA reads as TGTGCCAGCTCACCACCGGGCGGAAGGGTTGAAGCTTTCTTT. Amino acids: CASSPPGGRVEAFF.

This clonotype was recorded many times. V and J are TRBV30 and TRBJ1-5; D remains ambiguous. Deletions cut 1 base from V and 0 bases from J, with 4 bases between. CDR3 length: 13 amino acids. The germline V gene encodes CDR1 GTSNPN and CDR2 SVGIG (reference sequence). The CDR3: CAWSESSNQPQHF. The DNA for the CDR3 is TGTGCCTGGAGTGAGTCTAGCAATCAGCCCCAGCATTTT.

V gene TRBV6-4 combines with J gene TRBJ2-3; 9 bases align to TRBD2. This CDR3 comprises 15 residues. Trimming cost V 5 bases and J 2 bases; bases outside gene matches: 5. Per the germline V gene, CDR1 is MRHNA and CDR2 is SNTAGT. The CDR3 DNA is TGTGCCAGCAGTCTAGCGGGGAGGTCCACAGATACGCAGTATTTT. It translates to CASSLAGRSTDTQYF.

The chain has TRBV6-2 or TRBV6-3 and TRBJ2-7, with 7 bases aligning to TRBD2. With 7 bases clipped from V and 4 bases from J, the junction kept 4 bases outside the gene matches. CDR1 and CDR2 (germline): MNHEY, SVGEGT. The CDR3 loop spans 12 amino acids. The CDR3 DNA sequence: TGTGCCAGCACGGGACTACAATACGAGCAGTACTTC. Translated: CASTGLQYEQYF.

This clonotype was seen only once. The V and J genes are TRBV12-3 or TRBV12-4 and TRBJ2-7; TRBD2 aligns across 8 bases. The V gene end was trimmed by 7 bases and the J gene end by 5 bases; junction bases not matched to a gene: 7. CDR3 length: 13 amino acids. Written as DNA, the CDR3 is TGTGCCAGCACCCTGATCGGGGGGGACGAGCAGTACTTC. It specifies CASTLIGGDEQYF.

This clonotype was seen at least ten times. The rearrangement joins TRBV27 to TRBJ1-3; no clear D gene. V gave up 6 bases and J gave up 0 bases, with 6 bases separating them. This CDR3 has 13 amino acids. Germline assignment: CDR1 MNHEY and CDR2 SMNVEV (reference sequence). The CDR3 nucleotides are TGTGCCAGCAGGAAGAGCTCTGGAAACACCATATATTTT. Its translation is CASRKSSGNTIYF.

Ten or more counts support this clonotype. The chain has TRBV4-1 and TRBJ2-2; 11 nucleotides align to TRBD2. V lost 2 bases and J lost 1; bases outside the gene matches: 0. CDR3 length: 16 amino acids. CDR1 and CDR2 from the germline V gene are MGHRA and YSYEKL. The DNA of the CDR3 is TGCGCCAGCAGCCAACTAGCGGGAGGGAACACCGGGGAGCTGTTTTTT. Translation gives CASSQLAGGNTGELFF.

In its sample, this clonotype was seen many times. V is TRBV30 and J is TRBJ1-5; 7 bases are shared with TRBD1. CDR3 size: 12 residues. The V gene's germline CDR1 is GTSNPN and CDR2 SVGIG (reference sequence). Trimming took 5 bases from V and 7 from J; bases not matched to a gene: 5. The DNA for the CDR3 is TGTGCCTGGGGAACAGGGGTCCAGCCCCAGCATTTT. Translation gives CAWGTGVQPQHF.